The 11 T cell receptor beta chains below were found in one sample sequenced in a study of blood T cell repertoires in COVID-19. Using immunoSEQ multiplex PCR, the repertoire was profiled, and TCRdb retains in-frame clones only, with some absent. The sample includes roughly 220,000 clones, 80% to 90% of them seen just once. What was sequenced was peripheral blood. The receptors shown here come from a man under 40 with active or convalescent COVID-19.

This chain uses TRBV14 with TRBJ2-5; 8 bases line up with TRBD1. The CDR3 totals 14 residues. V lost 4 bases, J lost 7 bases, and 8 bases stayed unmatched. Germline V lookup: CDR1 SGHDN, CDR2 FVKESK. The CDR3 DNA reads TGTGCCAGCAGCCCTACAGGGGGTTGGGGGACCCAGTACTTC. Amino acid sequence: CASSPTGGWGTQYF.

This clone was recorded a few times. The chain is built from TRBV10-3 and TRBJ1-6; D is ambiguous. The CDR3 is made up of 14 amino acids. Germline values: CDR1 ENHRY, CDR2 SYGVKD. V was cut by 0 bases and J by 3 bases, with 3 bases left in between. CDR3 sequence reads: CAISESSYNSPLHF. The CDR3 DNA reads as TGTGCCATCAGTGAGTCGAGCTATAATTCACCCCTCCACTTT.

The rearrangement joins TRBV7-3 to TRBJ1-1; 7 nucleotides match TRBD1. Germline V gene lookup returns CDR1 SGHTA and CDR2 FQGTGA. The CDR3 has 14 amino acids. The trim removed 5 bases at V and 2 bases at J, leaving 5 bases unmatched. CDR3 sequence (DNA): TGTGCCAGCAGCGAGAGGACAGGAAACACTGAAGCTTTCTTT. Residues: CASSERTGNTEAFF.

V usage is TRBV28 and J usage is TRBJ2-7; 10 nucleotides agree with TRBD2. The CDR3 length is 15 residues. CDR1 MDHEN and CDR2 SYDVKM come from the germline V gene. V shed 4 bases, J shed 6 bases, and the junction held 9 bases outside the gene matches. CDR3 in DNA: TGTGCCAGCAGTTCGGAGGGACTAGCGCGAGGCGAGCAGTACTTC. Its protein product is CASSSEGLARGEQYF.

V and J are TRBV18 and TRBJ2-7; D is unclear. The CDR3 loop spans 13 amino acids. V shed 2 bases and J shed 0 bases, with 5 bases lying between them. Looked up from germline, CDR1 is KGHSH and CDR2 is LQKENI. DNA of the CDR3: TGTGCCAGCTCACCAAGGAGCTCCTACGAGCAGTACTTC. Protein: CASSPRSSYEQYF.

The V and J genes are TRBV5-1 and TRBJ1-4, with a tentative D call TRBD1 (5 bases). Germline V gene data show CDR1 as SGHRS and CDR2 as YFSETQ. Trimming took off 2 bases at V and 4 bases at J, with 12 bases between the two ends. CDR3 length: 15 residues. The CDR3 DNA sequence: TGCGCCAGCAGCTTAGACAGCCTACATAATGAAAAACTGTTTTTT. Translating gives CASSLDSLHNEKLFF.

This chain joins TRBV18 and TRBJ2-7; weak D call: TRBD1 (6 bases). The CDR3 covers 15 residues. CDR1 and CDR2 (germline): KGHSH, LQKENI. V was shortened by 1 base and J by 3 bases, with 13 bases between the two germline ends. CDR3 DNA sequence: TGTGCCAGCTCACCACGGGCCAGGGGTCACTACGAGCAGTACTTC. Its protein product is CASSPRARGHYEQYF.

The chain carries TRBV19 and TRBJ1-5; D ambiguous. CDR3 size: 15 residues. From germline, CDR1 is LNHDA and CDR2 SQIVND (reference sequence). V was pared by 3 bases and J by 11 bases, with 20 bases between. CDR3 bases: TGTGCCAGTAGTATTGGGCAGAGACCTCTCGGGGCCCAGCATTTT. Protein sequence: CASSIGQRPLGAQHF.

This chain uses TRBV7-9 with TRBJ1-2; D not resolved. Germline CDR1 is SEHNR and CDR2 is FQNEAQ (reference sequence). The CDR3 is 14 amino acids. The V end was cut by 3 bases, the J end by 7 bases, with 15 bases between. DNA for the CDR3: TGTGCCAGCAGCTTCCCCCATCAGTTGATTGGCTACACCTTC. Translating it yields CASSFPHQLIGYTF.

This sequence joins TRBV7-2 and TRBJ2-4; 7 bases fit TRBD1. The CDR3 covers 17 residues. Germline V gene lookup returns CDR1 SGHTA and CDR2 FQGNSA. J was trimmed by 6 bases and V by 7 bases; bases with no gene match: 18. The chain's CDR3 is CASNSLKGRGWGNIQYF. The CDR3 region has the DNA TGTGCCAGCAACTCTCTTAAGGGCAGGGGGTGGGGAAACATTCAGTACTTC.

V and J are TRBV7-3 and TRBJ2-7; D is perhaps TRBD1 (6 bases). The V end lost 1 base, the J end lost 5 bases, and 9 bases lay between the germline ends. The CDR3 extends over 13 amino acids. Germline assignment: CDR1 SGHTA and CDR2 FQGTGA. CDR3 loop: CASSLRPGDEQYF. CDR3 in DNA: TGTGCCAGCAGCTTAAGACCAGGGGACGAGCAGTACTTC.